The rows below give T cell receptor beta chains drawn from one sample of a study of T-cell memory formation after mild COVID-19. TCRdb reanalysed the 5' RACE reads using MiXCR and keeps one entry per CDR3 protein. The repertoire holds about 270,000 distinct CDR3 sequences, with less than 20% as singletons. Material for sequencing was PBMCs or a T cell subset sorted from them (not recorded which). These receptors all stem from an adult woman who had mild COVID-19 (a few samples of this study predate the infection). Cell type and time point are not known. Both conserved end residues are part of each CDR3. The D gene is left open where the match is weak. Some rows have no size entry. The others give once, few or many, or a class for an expanded clone.

d_gene	v_gene	abundance	j_gene	CDR3aa	CDR3nt
NA	TRBV20-1	many	TRBJ1-2	CSARGGPSNYGYTF	TGCAGTGCTAGGGGGGGCCCTTCTAACTATGGCTACACCTTC
TRBD2	TRBV7-2	few	TRBJ2-7	CASSLWASGSGYEQYF	TGTGCCAGCAGCTTATGGGCTAGCGGGAGCGGGTACGAGCAGTACTTC
TRBD1	TRBV3-1	once	TRBJ1-2	CASSQRDRENGYTF	TGTGCCAGCAGCCAGCGGGACAGGGAAAACGGCTACACCTTC
TRBD2	TRBV4-2	NA	TRBJ2-7	CASSRGEGTYEQYF	TGTGCCAGCAGCCGAGGGGAGGGGACCTACGAGCAGTACTTC
TRBD2	TRBV13	many	TRBJ2-1	CASSPSSGRALSYNEQFF	TGTGCCAGCAGCCCATCTAGCGGGAGGGCCCTCTCCTACAATGAGCAGTTCTTC
NA	TRBV7-2	NA	TRBJ2-5	CASSLSPGLEETQYF	TGTGCCAGCAGCTTAAGCCCGGGACTGGAAGAGACCCAGTACTTC
NA	TRBV20-1	few	TRBJ2-2	CSANHRGGELFF	TGCAGTGCTAACCATAGAGGCGGGGAGCTGTTTTTT
NA	TRBV5-1	few	TRBJ1-3	CASSSGGVFPGNTIYF	TGCGCCAGCAGCTCCGGCGGGGTCTTCCCTGGAAACACCATATATTTT
TRBD2	TRBV7-9	few	TRBJ2-1	CASSLVTSGDYNEQFF	TGTGCCAGCAGCTTAGTGACTAGCGGTGACTACAATGAGCAGTTCTTC
NA	TRBV2	NA	TRBJ2-5	CASSRVQGPQETQYF	TGTGCCAGCAGTAGGGTCCAAGGGCCCCAAGAGACCCAGTACTTC
TRBD1	TRBV29-1	NA	TRBJ2-7	CSVKQDRTGYEQYF	TGCAGCGTAAAACAGGACAGGACGGGGTACGAGCAGTACTTC
TRBD2	TRBV5-1	many	TRBJ2-2	CASSPTTSGGPNTGELFF	TGCGCCAGCAGCCCAACGACTAGCGGGGGGCCGAACACCGGGGAGCTGTTTTTT
NA	TRBV6-1	NA	TRBJ1-2	CASSETSRGANYGYTF	TGTGCCAGCAGTGAAACCTCTAGGGGCGCTAACTATGGCTACACCTTC
NA	TRBV27	few	TRBJ2-2	CASSERVGGELFF	TGTGCCAGCAGCGAAAGAGTGGGAGGGGAGCTGTTTTTT
NA	TRBV5-1	few	TRBJ2-3	CASSLGALPAGTDTQYF	TGCGCCAGCAGCTTGGGGGCCCTCCCCGCGGGCACAGATACGCAGTATTTT
TRBD2	TRBV5-1	few	TRBJ2-3	CASSLYSTSGTDTQYF	TGCGCCAGCAGCTTGTACTCGACTAGCGGCACAGATACGCAGTATTTT
TRBD1	TRBV20-1	NA	TRBJ1-6	CSPFSGQGAIPPLHF	TGCAGTCCTTTCAGCGGACAGGGCGCGATTCCACCCCTCCACTTT
NA	TRBV5-6	few	TRBJ1-1	CASSLNLGREAFF	TGTGCCAGCAGCCTAAATTTGGGGCGTGAAGCTTTCTTT
NA	TRBV12-5	NA	TRBJ2-5	CASGTHLGAQETQYF	TGTGCTAGTGGTACCCACCTGGGTGCTCAAGAGACCCAGTACTTC
NA	TRBV18	few	TRBJ2-7	CASSPNRRTSSYEQYF	TGTGCCAGCTCACCAAACCGACGGACGAGCTCCTACGAGCAGTACTTC
NA	TRBV12-3/TRBV12-4	few	TRBJ2-6	CASSFAAVPNVLTF	TGTGCCAGCAGTTTCGCGGCAGTGCCTAACGTCCTGACTTTC
NA	TRBV6-2/TRBV6-3	NA	TRBJ2-7	CASSYSEQRVTYEQYF	TGTGCCAGCAGTTACTCGGAGCAGCGGGTAACCTACGAGCAGTACTTC
TRBD2	TRBV18	NA	TRBJ2-5	CASSPQLPSGGAVQETQYF	TGTGCCAGCTCACCACAGTTGCCTAGCGGGGGGGCTGTCCAAGAGACCCAGTACTTC
TRBD2	TRBV29-1	many	TRBJ2-3	CSAFAGTSGGTDTQYF	TGCAGCGCATTCGCCGGCACTAGCGGCGGCACAGATACGCAGTATTTT
TRBD2	TRBV7-8	few	TRBJ2-1	CASSFRLAGQHNEQFF	TGTGCCAGCAGCTTCAGACTAGCGGGGCAACACAATGAGCAGTTCTTC
TRBD1	TRBV7-2	NA	TRBJ2-7	CASSLAIETGYNEQYF	TGTGCCAGCAGCTTAGCTATCGAGACAGGGTATAACGAGCAGTACTTC
NA	TRBV12-3/TRBV12-4	NA	TRBJ1-3	CASSKDRLANTIYF	TGTGCCAGCAGCAAGGACAGATTAGCAAACACCATATATTTT
NA	TRBV15	few	TRBJ2-3	CATSSSPRTDTQYF	TGTGCCACCAGCAGCTCGCCCCGCACAGATACGCAGTATTTT
NA	TRBV5-1	few	TRBJ2-2	CASSLPGAGNTGELFF	TGCGCCAGCAGCTTACCGGGCGCGGGGAACACCGGGGAGCTGTTTTTT
TRBD1	TRBV18	few	TRBJ1-1	CASSSTGGSTEAFF	TGTGCCAGCTCATCTACAGGGGGCAGTACTGAAGCTTTCTTT
TRBD1	TRBV7-2	few	TRBJ1-1	CASRRDRLNTEAFF	TGTGCCAGCAGACGGGACAGATTGAACACTGAAGCTTTCTTT
NA	TRBV12-3/TRBV12-4	NA	TRBJ2-2	CATHRGLRTGELFF	TGTGCCACACACCGGGGTTTGAGGACCGGGGAGCTGTTTTTT
NA	TRBV9	many	TRBJ2-5	CASSVEPSQETQYF	TGTGCCAGCAGCGTAGAACCGAGCCAAGAGACCCAGTACTTC
TRBD2	TRBV10-3	NA	TRBJ2-2	CAISDRTSGIPGELFF	TGTGCCATCAGTGACCGGACTAGCGGGATACCCGGGGAGCTGTTTTTT
TRBD2	TRBV2	few	TRBJ2-1	CASSVMGGKNEQFF	TGTGCCAGCAGTGTCATGGGGGGGAAGAATGAGCAGTTCTTC
NA	TRBV7-2	NA	TRBJ1-1	CASSLDPRVTEAFF	TGTGCCAGCAGCTTAGACCCCAGGGTGACTGAAGCTTTCTTT
TRBD2	TRBV3-1	few	TRBJ2-5	CASSQRHSGLQETQYF	TGTGCCAGCAGCCAAAGGCATAGCGGGTTGCAAGAGACCCAGTACTTC
NA	TRBV18	NA	TRBJ1-1	CASSPQGSRDFF	TGTGCCAGCTCACCACAGGGGAGCCGTGATTTCTTT
NA	TRBV5-6	NA	TRBJ1-3	CASSLAGRETGNTIYF	TGTGCCAGCAGCTTGGCCGGGAGGGAAACTGGAAACACCATATATTTT
TRBD2	TRBV5-1	many	TRBJ2-3	CASSLGTSGTDTQYF	TGTGCCAGCAGCCTCGGGACTAGCGGCACAGATACGCAGTATTTT
TRBD1	TRBV12-3/TRBV12-4	NA	TRBJ1-1	CASRQGGRGTEAFF	TGTGCCAGCAGACAAGGGGGCCGGGGCACTGAAGCTTTCTTT
NA	TRBV25-1	once	TRBJ1-2	CASSESSRGGRYTF	TGTGCCAGCAGTGAATCGTCCAGGGGTGGACGGTACACCTTC
NA	TRBV4-2	NA	TRBJ2-7	CASSQDVQSGDEQYF	TGTGCCAGCAGCCAGGACGTTCAATCAGGGGACGAGCAGTACTTC
NA	TRBV10-3	NA	TRBJ1-1	CAISDSNTEAFF	TGTGCCATCAGTGACTCTAACACTGAAGCTTTCTTT
NA	TRBV30	NA	TRBJ1-6	CAWSQGLTGSPLHF	TGTGCCTGGAGTCAAGGACTTACTGGCTCACCCCTCCACTTT
NA	TRBV7-9	many	TRBJ2-3	CASSFEGDTQYF	TGTGCCAGCAGCTTTGAGGGTGATACGCAGTATTTT
NA	TRBV5-1	NA	TRBJ2-1	CASSLIGNEQFF	TGCGCCAGCAGCTTAATCGGCAATGAGCAGTTCTTC
TRBD1	TRBV7-9	few	TRBJ2-7	CASSLEETGGTSLRGQYF	TGTGCCAGCAGTTTAGAGGAGACAGGGGGAACCTCACTCCGAGGGCAGTACTTC
NA	TRBV6-1	few	TRBJ1-1	CASSSRTPVRVPEAFF	TGTGCCAGCAGCAGCCGGACACCAGTCCGGGTCCCTGAAGCTTTCTTT
NA	TRBV4-3	NA	TRBJ1-1	CASSQGPALAGSGTEAFF	TGCGCCAGCAGCCAAGGTCCGGCTTTGGCGGGGAGTGGCACTGAAGCTTTCTTT
NA	TRBV7-3	many	TRBJ2-3	CASSFGTFGGDTQYF	TGTGCCAGCAGCTTCGGGACCTTCGGGGGAGATACGCAGTATTTT
TRBD1	TRBV6-5	few	TRBJ1-6	CASSLQGIGSPLHF	TGTGCCAGCAGCCTACAGGGGATAGGTTCACCCCTCCACTTT
TRBD1	TRBV20-1	few	TRBJ1-6	CSAPLTGGTYNSPLHF	TGCAGTGCTCCGTTAACAGGGGGCACCTATAATTCACCCCTCCACTTT